This T cell receptor beta chain was documented in a study of early T cells in non-severe SARS-CoV-2 infection. The wider study: The chains were unpaired, and the sequenced material was bulk RNA from unsorted whole blood.

Unique molecular identifiers tagged individual cDNA molecules. TCRdb processed the 5' RACE reads anew with MiXCR; each CDR3 protein has one entry. Found here are tens of thousands of distinct CDR3 sequences, over 10% of them singletons; the top ten hold around 1.2%. This clonotype was observed a handful of times. Its antigen is as yet unknown. Notes on the study in general: Anti-spike CD8 responses were favored in VDJdb matching, and private and CD4 specificities were missed.

Germline lookup yields CDR1 MNHEY and CDR2 SMNVEV (reference sequence). V dropped 2 bases and J dropped 4 bases, with 12 bases sitting between them. The CDR3 is made up of 15 amino acids. Specimen: whole blood. The chain combines TRBV27 with TRBJ2-1; D may be TRBD2 (5 bases). The sequence came from an adult who was a healthcare worker with PCR-confirmed SARS-CoV-2 infection or an uninfected control (not recorded which). The CDR3 reads CASSLIPTGYNEQFF. The CDR3 DNA reads as TGTGCCAGCAGTTTAATCCCAACGGGGTACAATGAGCAGTTCTTC.